This T cell receptor beta chain was profiled in a study of Graves' ophthalmopathy and Graves' hyperthyroidism. The V end lost 1 base, the J end lost 4 bases, and 14 bases lay between the germline ends. The germline V gene has CDR1 LNHDA and CDR2 SQIVND (reference sequence). The CDR3 has 15 residues. Amplified material comprised TCR beta CDR3 regions derived from RNA transcripts. An initial RT-PCR round employing HTBI primers preceded a second-round multiplex PCR. TCRdb recomputed calls from the multiplex PCR reads with MiXCR, one row per CDR3 protein. The sample has about 370,000 distinct CDR3 sequences, about a sixth seen once. This clonotype was picked up many times.

Sample: peripheral blood. The rearrangement links TRBV19 to TRBJ2-7, with D perhaps TRBD1 (6 bases). This clonotype was sampled from an adult woman with stable Graves' hyperthyroidism. The CDR3 sequence: CASSIGGRGLYEQYF. Written as DNA, the CDR3 is TGTGCCAGTAGTATAGGAGGCAGGGGTTTGTACGAGCAGTACTTC. Combining the CDR3 with reference TRBV19 and TRBJ2-7 gives the whole variable domain DGGITQSPKYLFRKEGQNVTLSCEQNLNHDAMYWYRQDPGQGLRLIYYSQIVNDFQKGDIAEGYSVSREKKESFPLTVTSAQKNPTAFYLCASSIGGRGLYEQYFGPGTRLTVT.